The entry below gives a single T cell receptor beta chain sequence along with its context. The sample comes from a study of T cell responses to AZD1222 COVID-19 vaccine. Here immunoSEQ multiplex PCR was the method, and the copy in TCRdb shows in-frame clones only, minus some. Of 60,000 to 75,000 clones detected, over 60% appear once; the ten largest clones hold about 3.5%. Recipients boosted at about 4 weeks or about 12 weeks are pooled. Trimming left V 2 bases short and J 6 bases short, with 2 bases between. The CDR3 runs to 12 residues. This receptor was obtained from an adult who received the AZD1222 COVID-19 vaccine. This chain joins TRBV12-3 or TRBV12-4 and TRBJ1-6, with D uncertain. The input for sequencing was peripheral blood, taken 28 days after the second AZD1222 dose. The CDR3 sequence: CASSLSNSPLHF. The CDR3 nucleotides are TGTGCCAGCAGTTTAAGTAATTCACCCCTCCACTTT.